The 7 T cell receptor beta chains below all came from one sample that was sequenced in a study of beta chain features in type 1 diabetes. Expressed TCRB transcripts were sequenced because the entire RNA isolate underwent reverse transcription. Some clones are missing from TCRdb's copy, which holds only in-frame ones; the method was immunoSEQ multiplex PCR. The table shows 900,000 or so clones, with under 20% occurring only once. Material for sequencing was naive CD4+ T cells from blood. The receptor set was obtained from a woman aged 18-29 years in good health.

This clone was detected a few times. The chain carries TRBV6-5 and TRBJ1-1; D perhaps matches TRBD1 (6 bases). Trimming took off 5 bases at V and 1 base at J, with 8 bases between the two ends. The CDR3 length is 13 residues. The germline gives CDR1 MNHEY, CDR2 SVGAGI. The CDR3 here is CASSARGNTEAFF. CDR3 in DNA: TGTGCCAGCAGTGCCAGGGGGAACACTGAAGCTTTCTTT.

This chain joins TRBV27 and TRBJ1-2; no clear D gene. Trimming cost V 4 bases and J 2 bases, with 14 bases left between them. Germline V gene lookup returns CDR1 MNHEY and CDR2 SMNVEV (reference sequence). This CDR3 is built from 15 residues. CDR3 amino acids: CASSSFMAGNYGYTF. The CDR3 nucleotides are TGTGCCAGCAGTTCATTTATGGCGGGGAACTATGGCTACACCTTC.

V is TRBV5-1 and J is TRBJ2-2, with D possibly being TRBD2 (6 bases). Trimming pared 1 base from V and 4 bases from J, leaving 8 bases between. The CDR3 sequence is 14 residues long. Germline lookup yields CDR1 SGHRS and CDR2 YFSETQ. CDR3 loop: CASSLRESTGELFF. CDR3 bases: TGCGCCAGCAGCTTGCGGGAGAGCACCGGGGAGCTGTTTTTT.

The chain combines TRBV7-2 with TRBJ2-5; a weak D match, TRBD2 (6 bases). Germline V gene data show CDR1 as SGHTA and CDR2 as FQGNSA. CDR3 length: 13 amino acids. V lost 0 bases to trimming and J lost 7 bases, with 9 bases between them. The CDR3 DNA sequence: TGTGCCAGCAGCTTAGCGGGAGGTTTGACCCAGTACTTC. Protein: CASSLAGGLTQYF.

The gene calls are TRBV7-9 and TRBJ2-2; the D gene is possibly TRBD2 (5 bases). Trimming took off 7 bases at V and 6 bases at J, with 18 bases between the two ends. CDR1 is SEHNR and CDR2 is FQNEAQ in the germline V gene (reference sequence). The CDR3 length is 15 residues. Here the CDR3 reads CASTTTGKFAGELFF. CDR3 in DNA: TGTGCCAGCACCACAACCGGGAAGTTCGCCGGGGAGCTGTTTTTT.

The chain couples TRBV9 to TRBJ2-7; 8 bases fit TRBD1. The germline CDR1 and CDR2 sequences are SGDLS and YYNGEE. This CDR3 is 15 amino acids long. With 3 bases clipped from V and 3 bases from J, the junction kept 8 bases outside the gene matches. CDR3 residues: CASSAGGQGRYEQYF. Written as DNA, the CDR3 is TGTGCCAGCAGCGCCGGTGGACAGGGACGCTACGAGCAGTACTTC.

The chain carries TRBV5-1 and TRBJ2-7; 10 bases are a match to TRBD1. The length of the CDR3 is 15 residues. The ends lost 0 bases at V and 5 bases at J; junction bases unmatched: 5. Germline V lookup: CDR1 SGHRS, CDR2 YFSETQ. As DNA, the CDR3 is TGCGCCAGCAGCTTGGGTGGGACAGGGGTTAACGAGCAGTACTTC. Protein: CASSLGGTGVNEQYF.